This T cell receptor (beta chain) came from a study of blood T cell repertoires in COVID-19 (dated by TCRdb to the early 2020s). Turning to the overall study: Samples from collaborators originated in the United States, Italy and Spain and spanned both the acute and convalescent phases of COVID-19. The material from the prospective study consisted of cDNA or gDNA derived from T cells, B-cell-depleted T cells, or PBMCs. Subjects who had been exposed to COVID-19, were actively infected with it, or had recovered from it provided the deeply sampled blood TCRbeta repertoires that made up the dataset. The repertoires were released in a freely available public database intended as a resource for research on the immune response to SARS-CoV-2. Samples came from the ongoing ImmuneRACE study (first 160 participants) plus 1,254 subjects from 6 global collaborators. Nearly every sample came with metadata listing a de-identified subject ID, COVID-19 status, age in years and sex. HLA class I and class II types, where available, came from metadata supplied by the sample provider rather than from assay-based typing.

What the research found in general, with its limitations: The amount of clinical and demographic metadata varied by source and participant and was provided uncurated.

In regard to this clone: It lacks a known antigen. No base quality values were provided; no much bigger clone lies one nucleotide off.

The immunoSEQ Assay, a bias-controlled multiplex PCR, was used to amplify TCRbeta CDR3 regions from genomic DNA. The paper's data handling went like this. Nucleated cell counts per sample were estimated from amplification of reference gene primers within the assay. To quantify the absolute abundance of each unique TCRbeta CDR3 rearrangement, sequence reads were collapsed and filtered. For each sample, productive Simpson clonality was calculated as the square root of Simpson's diversity index over productive rearrangements. TCRdb's version of the immuneACCESS table is confined to in-frame rearrangements and falls short of the full clone set. An unresolved V gene accounts for under half of the shortfall where checked; the remainder is of unknown origin. V, J and clone size were drawn from that table, and D and trimming were deduced from the DNA. The table for this sample lists more than 20,000 clones; about 77% of them were counted only once. The ten most abundant clones make up around 15% of the sample.

The collaborating institutions used their own protocols to collect whole blood in K2EDTA tubes. Collaborator samples were shipped for TCRbeta analysis as frozen whole blood, isolated PBMCs, or DNA extracted from either sample type. Trimming removed 1 base from V and 1 base from J; the gene matches leave 9 bases unexplained. From a lookup of the germline V gene (reference sequence), CDR1 and CDR2 are PRHDT and FYEKMQ. The CDR3, cysteine through phenylalanine, is 19 amino acids long. The DNA shown is the 57-base CDR3, in frame from base 1. This clonotype was obtained from a man of 80 years or more with active or convalescent COVID-19. The chain is made from TRBV13 and TRBJ2-6; 8 of the junction bases match TRBD2. The sequencing input was peripheral blood. The encoded CDR3 is CASSLAAGGGSSGANVLTF. In nucleotides, the sequence is TGTGCCAGCAGCTTAGCGGCGGGGGGCGGTTCATCTGGGGCCAACGTCCTGACTTTC.